The present T cell receptor beta chain was sequenced within a study of T cell repertoires in cytomegalovirus infection. Study at large: Public TCR beta signatures provided an indication of both CMV infection and a matching HLA type.

TCRdb fed the reads into MiXCR, producing one record per CDR3 protein. The profile covers roughly 500,000 distinct CDR3 sequences, with about 33% appearing a single time and roughly 16% taken by the ten largest. Study results and limitations: HLA-C-restricted CMV-specific TCR beta clonotypes were dominant in the ex vivo response. Based on cumulative public TCR beta family frequency, carriers of CMV plus the relevant HLA were identified.

To note about this clonotype: Its antigen is unidentified.

V lost 6 bases and J lost 6, with 23 bases in between. This CDR3 spans 16 amino acids. The germline CDR1 and CDR2 sequences are MNHNS and SASEGT. This TCR derives from a human donor in good health (CMV status not recorded). Some clones in this sample may be carry-over from other donors' samples. V and J are TRBV6-1 and TRBJ1-2, with D perhaps matching TRBD1 (6 bases). The sample in question was cultured PBMCs, obtained from culture after CMV antigen stimulation. CDR3 region: CASSYPPPQGNHGYTF. The CDR3 bases are TGTGCCAGCAGCTATCCGCCCCCGCAGGGGAACCATGGCTACACCTTC.